This T cell receptor beta chain is drawn from a study of cytomegalovirus exposure and HLA in healthy donors. Study-wide results and caveats: There were about 160 TCR beta chains listed as cytomegalovirus-associated.

This CDR3 region has 15 residues. V shed 6 bases and J 0 bases; nucleotides not matched to a gene: 3. Germline V CDR1 and CDR2: MNHEY, SVGAGI. It was with 60 Vbeta and 13 Jbeta primers that the PCR ran. The data were produced by immunoSEQ multiplex PCR, yet TCRdb's version contains in-frame clones alone and is incomplete. The sample shows more than 95,000 clones, roughly 15% of them seen only once. For this clone: The antigen remains unidentified.

This chain uses TRBV6-5 with TRBJ2-1, with 9 bases lining up with TRBD2. This clonotype was sampled from a female donor in good health and CMV-seronegative. Sequences were obtained from PBMCs. The CDR3 nucleotides read TGTGCCAGCAGGATTAGCGGGAGCTCCTACAATGAGCAGTTCTTC. Protein product: CASRISGSSYNEQFF.